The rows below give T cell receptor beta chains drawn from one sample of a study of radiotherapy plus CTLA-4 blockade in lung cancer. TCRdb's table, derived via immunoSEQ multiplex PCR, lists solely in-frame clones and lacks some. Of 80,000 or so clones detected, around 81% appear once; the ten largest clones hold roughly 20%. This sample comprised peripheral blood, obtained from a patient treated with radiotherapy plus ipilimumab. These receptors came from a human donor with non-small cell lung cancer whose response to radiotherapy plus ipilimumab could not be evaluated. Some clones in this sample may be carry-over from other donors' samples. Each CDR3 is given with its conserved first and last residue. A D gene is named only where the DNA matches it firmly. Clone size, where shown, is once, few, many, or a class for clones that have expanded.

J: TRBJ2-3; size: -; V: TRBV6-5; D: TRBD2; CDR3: CASSYSFVAGGYTQYF; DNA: TGTGCCAGCAGTTACTCATTTGTCGCGGGGGGGTATACGCAGTATTTT
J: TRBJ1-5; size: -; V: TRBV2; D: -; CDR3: CASSSSGTNNQPQHF; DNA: TGTGCCAGCAGTTCTTCCGGGACAAATAATCAGCCCCAGCATTTT
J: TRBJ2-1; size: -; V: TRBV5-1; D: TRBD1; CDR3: CASSPGTGGPLYNEQFF; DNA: TGCGCCAGCAGCCCGGGGACAGGGGGACCTCTATACAATGAGCAGTTCTTC
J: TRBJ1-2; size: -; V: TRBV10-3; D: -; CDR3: CAISEAGDTYGYTF; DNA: TGTGCCATCAGTGAGGCAGGGGACACCTATGGCTACACCTTC
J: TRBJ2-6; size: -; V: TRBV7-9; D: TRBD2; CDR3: CGGGQLSGANVLTF; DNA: TGTGGGGGAGGGCAGCTCTCTGGGGCCAACGTCCTGACTTTC
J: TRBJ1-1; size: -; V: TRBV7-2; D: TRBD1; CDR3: CASSFRQGATEAFF; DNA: TGTGCCAGCAGCTTTCGACAGGGAGCAACTGAAGCTTTCTTT
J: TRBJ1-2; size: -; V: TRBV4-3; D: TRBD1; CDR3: CASSYQTGDYGYTF; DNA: TGCGCCAGCAGCTACCAGACAGGGGACTATGGCTACACCTTC
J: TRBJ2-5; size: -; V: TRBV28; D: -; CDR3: CASSWRDGWETQYF; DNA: TGTGCCAGCAGTTGGAGAGATGGTTGGGAGACCCAGTACTTC
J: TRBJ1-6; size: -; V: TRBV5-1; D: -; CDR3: CASRYRNSPLHF; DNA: TGCGCCAGCAGGTACAGGAATTCACCCCTCCACTTT
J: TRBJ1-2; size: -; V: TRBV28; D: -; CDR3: CASSPPRGREYYGYTF; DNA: TGTGCCAGCAGCCCCCCGCGGGGGCGGGAATACTATGGCTACACCTTC
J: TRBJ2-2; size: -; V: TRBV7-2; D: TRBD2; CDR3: CASSSGLAGGPAGELFF; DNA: TGTGCCAGCAGCTCCGGACTAGCGGGGGGGCCGGCCGGGGAGCTGTTTTTT
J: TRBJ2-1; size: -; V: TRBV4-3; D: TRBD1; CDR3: CASSQAAGQGYEQFF; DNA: TGCGCCAGCAGCCAGGCGGCGGGACAGGGGTATGAGCAGTTCTTC
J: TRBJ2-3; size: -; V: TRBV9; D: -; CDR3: CASSVGSQGFNADTQYF; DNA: TGTGCCAGCAGCGTAGGATCCCAGGGGTTCAATGCAGATACGCAGTATTTT
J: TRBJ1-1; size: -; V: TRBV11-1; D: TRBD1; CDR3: CASTDSQGGQGELGTEAFF; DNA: TGTGCCAGCACCGACTCCCAGGGGGGACAGGGGGAGTTGGGCACTGAAGCTTTCTTT
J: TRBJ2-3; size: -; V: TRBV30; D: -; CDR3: CAWSGLGGTDTQYF; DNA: TGTGCCTGGAGTGGGCTAGGCGGCACAGATACGCAGTATTTT
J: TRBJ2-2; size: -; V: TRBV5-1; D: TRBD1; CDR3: CASSSGQTGTGELFF; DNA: TGCGCCAGCAGCTCGGGACAGACGGGTACCGGGGAGCTGTTTTTT
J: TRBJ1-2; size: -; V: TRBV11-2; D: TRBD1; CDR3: CASSTGDGYTF; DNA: TGTGCCAGCAGCACAGGGGATGGCTACACCTTC
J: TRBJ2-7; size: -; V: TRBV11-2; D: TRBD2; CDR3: CASSLGTSGIDTF; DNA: TGTGCCAGCAGCTTAGGAACTAGCGGGATCGACACCTTC
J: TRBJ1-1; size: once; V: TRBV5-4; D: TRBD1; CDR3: CASSGDRNTEAFF; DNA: TGTGCCAGCAGCGGGGACAGGAACACTGAAGCTTTCTTT
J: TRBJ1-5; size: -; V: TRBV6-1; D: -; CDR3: CASSEKAVGQPQHF; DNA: TGTGCCAGCAGTGAAAAAGCGGTCGGTCAGCCCCAGCATTTT
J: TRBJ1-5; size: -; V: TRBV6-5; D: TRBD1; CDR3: CASSYRGIQPQHF; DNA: TGTGCCAGCAGCTACAGGGGAATCCAGCCCCAGCATTTT
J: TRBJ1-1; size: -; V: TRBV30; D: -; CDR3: CAWGGATYMNTEAFF; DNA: TGTGCCTGGGGGGGGGCTACATACATGAACACTGAAGCTTTCTTT
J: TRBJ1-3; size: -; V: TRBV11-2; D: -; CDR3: CASSLDRGYSGNTIYF; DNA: TGTGCCAGCAGCTTAGATAGAGGGTACTCTGGAAACACCATATATTTT
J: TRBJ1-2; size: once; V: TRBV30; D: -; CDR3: CAWSVPRGDPYGYTF; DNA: TGTGCCTGGAGTGTACCCCGGGGTGACCCCTATGGCTACACCTTC
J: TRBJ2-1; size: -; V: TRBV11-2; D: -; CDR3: CASSRQFPLNNEQFF; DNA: TGTGCCAGCAGCCGACAGTTCCCGCTTAACAATGAGCAGTTCTTC
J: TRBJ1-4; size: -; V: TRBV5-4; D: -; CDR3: CASSSGGGEKLFF; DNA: TGTGCCAGCAGTTCGGGGGGCGGTGAAAAACTGTTTTTT
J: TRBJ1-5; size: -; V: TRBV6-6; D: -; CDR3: CASSRQVNQPQHF; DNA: TGTGCCAGCAGTAGACAGGTCAATCAGCCCCAGCATTTT
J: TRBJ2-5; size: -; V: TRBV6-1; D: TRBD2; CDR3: CASSEALGLGAETQYF; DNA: TGTGCCAGCAGTGAAGCGCTGGGACTAGGGGCGGAGACCCAGTACTTC
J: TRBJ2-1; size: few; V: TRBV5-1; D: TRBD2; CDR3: CASSLDLAGDEQFF; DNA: TGCGCCAGCAGCTTAGATCTAGCGGGGGATGAGCAGTTCTTC
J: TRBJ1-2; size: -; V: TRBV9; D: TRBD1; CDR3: CASSPGTAYGYTF; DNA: TGTGCCAGCAGCCCCGGGACAGCCTATGGCTACACCTTC
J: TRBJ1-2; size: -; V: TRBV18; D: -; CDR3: CASSPPGADYGYTF; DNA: TGTGCCAGCTCACCACCAGGGGCGGACTATGGCTACACCTTC
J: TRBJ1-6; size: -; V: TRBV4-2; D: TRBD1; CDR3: CASSQDAGTGYSPLHF; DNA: TGTGCCAGCAGCCAAGATGCGGGGACAGGGTATTCACCCCTCCACTTT
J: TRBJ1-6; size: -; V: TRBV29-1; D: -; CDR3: CSVKVGESPLHF; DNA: TGCAGCGTCAAGGTAGGAGAATCACCCCTCCACTTT
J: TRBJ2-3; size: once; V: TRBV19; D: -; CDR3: CASSPRGNYNSDTQYF; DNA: TGTGCCAGTAGTCCCCGGGGAAACTATAACTCAGATACGCAGTATTTT
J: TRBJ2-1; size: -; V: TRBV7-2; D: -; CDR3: CASSTTRGEQFF; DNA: TGTGCCAGCAGCACGACACGCGGGGAGCAGTTCTTC